The 17 T cell receptor beta chains given below trace back to one sample, sequenced in a study of human T cells and chemical hapten exposure. One entry per CDR3 protein results from TCRdb running MiXCR on the RACE reads. The sample includes about 190,000 distinct CDR3 sequences, around 25% of them seen just once. As to time point: patch test 3, about 24 weeks after DPC sensitization. The sample's treatment: therapeutic diphenylcyclopropenone sensitization with weekly scalp DPC. Source: whole blood, taken in connection with sensitization to the hapten diphenylcyclopropenone (DPC). The receptors originated from a woman aged 40 to 50 with alopecia areata. Some clones in this sample may be carry-over from other donors' samples.

The chain recombines TRBV20-1 with TRBJ2-1, with D perhaps TRBD2 (5 bases). Germline-derived CDR1 and CDR2 are DFQATT and SNEGSKA (reference sequence). The CDR3 totals 16 residues. Trimming pared 4 bases from V and 4 bases from J, leaving 20 bases between. The CDR3 coding sequence is TGCAGTGCTATCCCCCCGGGCCGGCCGGGGTACAATGAGCAGTTCTTC. It yields the protein CSAIPPGRPGYNEQFF.

J is TRBJ1-2 and V is TRBV29-1; tentatively, D is TRBD1 (5 bases). Looked up from germline, CDR1 is SQVTM and CDR2 is ANQGSEA. CDR3 length: 15 residues. The V gene lost 6 bases and the J gene lost 3 bases, with 20 bases spanning the gap. In nucleotides, the CDR3 is TGCAGCGTCGGAAGAGGGGCGATGGGGGACTATGGCTACACCTTC. Protein product: CSVGRGAMGDYGYTF.

This chain uses TRBV29-1 with TRBJ2-7, with D perhaps TRBD2 (6 bases). CDR3 size: 13 residues. V was clipped by 5 bases and J by 7 bases, with 18 bases between them. Germline-derived CDR1 and CDR2 are SQVTM and ANQGSEA. In nucleotides, the CDR3 is TGCAGCGTTTTAAAGGCCCGAGGAGGGGAGCAGTACTTC. Protein product: CSVLKARGGEQYF.

A few counts support this clonotype. This sequence joins TRBV11-2 and TRBJ2-3; 10 bases line up with TRBD2. CDR1 and CDR2 from the germline V gene are SGHAT and FQNNGV. The CDR3 spans 15 residues. J gave up 6 bases and V 5 bases, and 8 bases lay outside the gene matches. This chain's CDR3 is CASSTGAGGPDTQYF. DNA for the CDR3: TGTGCCAGCAGCACCGGAGCGGGAGGGCCTGATACGCAGTATTTT.

The chain joins TRBV7-9 to TRBJ2-3; D is tentatively TRBD1 or TRBD2 (6 bases each). Looked up from germline, CDR1 is SEHNR and CDR2 is FQNEAQ (reference sequence). This CDR3 is built from 17 residues. V shed 5 bases and J shed 3 bases, with 21 bases lying between them. DNA of the CDR3: TGTGCCAGCAGCCTTCGACAGGCCGGGAGAGAGACAGATACGCAGTATTTT. Amino acids: CASSLRQAGRETDTQYF.

The V and J genes are TRBV20-1 and TRBJ2-3; D might be TRBD1 or TRBD2, each matching 6 bases. Germline values: CDR1 DFQATT, CDR2 SNEGSKA (reference sequence). The V and J ends lost 1 base and 5 bases respectively, with 13 bases between them. This CDR3 contains 14 residues. CDR3: CSARGPGAGDTQYF. In nucleotides, the CDR3 is TGCAGTGCTAGAGGACCGGGGGCTGGAGATACGCAGTATTTT.

The genes are TRBV7-9 and TRBJ1-1; TRBD1 aligns across 9 bases. There are 15 residues in the CDR3. From germline, CDR1 is SEHNR and CDR2 FQNEAQ (reference sequence). After removal of 5 bases from V and 0 bases from J, the junction contained 4 bases not matched to a gene. The DNA of the CDR3 is TGTGCCAGCAGCCCTACAGGGGGCCTGAACACTGAAGCTTTCTTT. Encoded protein: CASSPTGGLNTEAFF.

The chain is built from TRBV28 and TRBJ2-7; D might be TRBD1 (5 bases). Trimming took 5 bases from V and 12 from J, leaving 14 bases between them. The CDR3 has 11 residues. Germline V gene lookup returns CDR1 MDHEN and CDR2 SYDVKM. DNA for the CDR3: TGTGCCAGCAGTGCCAGTCGAAGGGGGTACTTC. Translation: CASSASRRGYF.

This clonotype was seen a few times. V usage is TRBV6-5 and J usage is TRBJ1-6; 9 bases fit TRBD1. The germline gives CDR1 MNHEY, CDR2 SVGAGI. J gave up 10 bases and V 10 bases, and 11 bases lay outside the gene matches. CDR3 length: 14 residues. The CDR3 DNA sequence: TGTGCCACCCTAAAGGGACAGGGAGGATCACCCCTCCACTTT. Its protein product is CATLKGQGGSPLHF.

In DNA, the CDR3 is TGTGCCAGCAGTGAGATTAGCCGAGGAGAGACCCAGTACTTC. Residues: CASSEISRGETQYF. The chain joins TRBV25-1 to TRBJ2-5, with D unclear. Trimming removed 3 bases at V and 4 bases at J, with 12 bases between. This CDR3 has 14 amino acids. Per the germline V gene, CDR1 is MGHDK and CDR2 is SYGVNS. Drawing the rest from reference TRBV25-1 and TRBJ2-5, the complete variable domain is EADIYQTPRYLVIGTGKKITLECSQTMGHDKMYWYQQDPGMELHLIHYSYGVNSTEKGDLSSESTVSRIRTEHFPLTLESARPSHTSQYLCASSEISRGETQYFGPGTRLLVL.

The V and J genes are TRBV20-1 and TRBJ1-1; no clear D. The germline V and J ends were trimmed by 1 base and 11 bases, with 8 bases remaining between them. The CDR3 is 10 residues long. The germline CDR1 and CDR2 sequences are DFQATT and SNEGSKA (reference sequence). CDR3 DNA: TGCAGTGCTAGAGGCCCAGAGGCTTTCTTT. Protein: CSARGPEAFF.

J is TRBJ1-2 and V is TRBV7-2; 7 bases fit TRBD1. Germline-derived CDR1 and CDR2 are SGHTA and FQGNSA. This CDR3 contains 14 residues. Losses at the gene ends were 1 base for V and 8 bases for J; bases not matched to a gene: 7. The CDR3 is CASSLDRGARGYTF. The CDR3 nucleotides are TGTGCCAGCAGCTTAGACAGGGGCGCAAGAGGCTACACCTTC.

This chain uses TRBV7-9 with TRBJ2-1; possible D gene TRBD2, 6 bases. Trimming took off 3 bases at V and 4 bases at J, with 10 bases between the two ends. Germline loops: CDR1 SEHNR, CDR2 FQNEAQ (reference sequence). This CDR3 comprises 14 residues. The CDR3: CASSLTGAYNEQFF. The CDR3 DNA is TGTGCCAGCAGCTTGACGGGAGCGTACAATGAGCAGTTCTTC.

CDR3 bases: TGTGCCACCCTTCCATTAGCCTCTGGAAACACCATATATTTT. Its translation: CATLPLASGNTIYF. The chain links TRBV6-5 to TRBJ1-3; D uncertain. Deletions cut 10 bases from V and 0 bases from J, with 13 bases between. The CDR3 covers 14 residues. Germline CDR1 reads MNHEY; CDR2 reads SVGAGI.

This clonotype was detected a few times. This rearrangement joins TRBV20-1 to TRBJ1-1; D possibly corresponds to TRBD1 (5 bases). Per the germline V gene, CDR1 is DFQATT and CDR2 is SNEGSKA (reference sequence). Trimming removed 3 bases at V and 0 bases at J, with 8 bases between. The CDR3 runs to 13 residues. Here the CDR3 DNA reads TGCAGTGCTAGTAAGACAGTGAACACTGAAGCTTTCTTT. It specifies CSASKTVNTEAFF.

This sequence joins TRBV10-3 and TRBJ1-3; D is perhaps TRBD1 (6 bases). CDR3 length: 12 residues. The V gene's germline CDR1 is ENHRY and CDR2 SYGVKD. The V end was cut by 10 bases, the J end by 0 bases, with 7 bases between. CDR3 coding DNA: TGTGCCACCAGGGGCTCTGGAAACACCATATATTTT. Encoded protein: CATRGSGNTIYF.

V and J are TRBV7-2 and TRBJ2-5; D might be TRBD1 (5 bases). This CDR3 region has 12 residues. Germline lookup yields CDR1 SGHTA and CDR2 FQGNSA. V was shortened by 5 bases and J by 5 bases, with 9 bases between the two germline ends. Here the CDR3 reads CASSPQVETQYF. The CDR3 DNA sequence: TGTGCCAGCAGCCCACAGGTGGAGACCCAGTACTTC.